Following are 10 T cell receptor beta chains from one sample sequenced in a study of radiotherapy plus CTLA-4 blockade in lung cancer. Profiled with immunoSEQ multiplex PCR; TCRdb holds only in-frame clones, not every one. Counted here are tens of thousands of clones, 77% occurring once; the ten biggest clones make up about 2.7%. Sample: peripheral blood, taken from a patient treated with radiotherapy plus ipilimumab. Every receptor here comes from a human donor with non-small cell lung cancer whose response to radiotherapy plus ipilimumab could not be evaluated.

This clone was seen only once. This chain uses TRBV28 with TRBJ2-3; D is unclear. The germline V gene encodes CDR1 MDHEN and CDR2 SYDVKM. V was cut by 4 bases and J by 9 bases, with 8 bases left in between. The CDR3 has 11 amino acids. CDR3 in amino acids: CASSSPRTQYF. The CDR3 DNA reads TGTGCCAGCAGTTCCCCCCGGACGCAGTATTTT. Combining the CDR3 with reference TRBV28 and TRBJ2-3 gives the whole variable domain DVKVTQSSRYLVKRTGEKVFLECVQDMDHENMFWYRQDPGLGLRLIYFSYDVKMKEKGDIPEGYSVSREKKERFSLILESASTNQTSMYLCASSSPRTQYFGPGTRLTVL.

The CDR3 loop reads CASSYGTGGSGNTIYF. In nucleotides, the CDR3 is TGTGCCAGCAGTTATGGGACAGGGGGATCGGGAAACACCATATATTTT. The chain uses TRBV6-5 and TRBJ1-3; 11 bases map to TRBD1. The germline CDR1 and CDR2 sequences are MNHEY and SVGAGI. Trimming took 3 bases from V and 4 from J; bases not matched to a gene: 5. The CDR3 contains 16 residues.

The chain uses TRBV28 and TRBJ1-2; TRBD1 agrees at 11 bases. The CDR3 runs 15 residues. After removal of 4 bases from V and 8 bases from J, the junction contained 9 bases not matched to a gene. Germline loops: CDR1 MDHEN, CDR2 SYDVKM. Here the CDR3 DNA reads TGTGCCAGCAGTTGGGTTGCCGGGACAGGGGGAGGCTACACCTTC. Its protein is CASSWVAGTGGGYTF.

J is TRBJ2-3 and V is TRBV4-2; TRBD2 matches at 7 bases. The CDR3 length is 16 residues. Trimming at V came to 4 bases and at J to 2 bases, leaving 9 bases not matched to a gene. Germline CDR1 LGHNA, CDR2 YNFKEQ. The CDR3 sequence is CASSLVGAGITDTQYF. The CDR3 nucleotides read TGTGCCAGCAGCCTAGTGGGAGCGGGGATCACAGATACGCAGTATTTT.

V is TRBV6-5 and J is TRBJ2-5, with a possible D match to TRBD2 (6 bases). The CDR3 is made up of 15 amino acids. V was shortened by 6 bases and J by 5 bases, with 19 bases between the two germline ends. The germline CDR1 and CDR2 sequences are MNHEY and SVGAGI. CDR3 sequence (DNA): TGTGCCAGCAGCCGCAATCGGAGGGACGGTGAGACCCAGTACTTC. Translated, it gives CASSRNRRDGETQYF.

This chain connects TRBV4-1 to TRBJ2-7; D is possibly TRBD2 (6 bases). The CDR3 runs 13 residues. CDR1 and CDR2 (germline): MGHRA, YSYEKL. The ends were cut back, 6 bases at V and 6 bases at J, with 15 bases in the middle. The CDR3 protein is CASRRDSKSEQYF. The CDR3 DNA is TGCGCCAGCAGACGGGACTCGAAGAGCGAGCAGTACTTC.

The rearrangement links TRBV9 to TRBJ1-1; the D gene is possibly TRBD1 (5 bases). The CDR3 spans 14 residues. Germline lookup yields CDR1 SGDLS and CDR2 YYNGEE. V lost 1 base, J lost 1 base, and 8 bases lay in between. CDR3 sequence reads: CASSVRGTNTEAFF. CDR3 nucleotide sequence: TGTGCCAGCAGCGTAAGGGGAACGAACACTGAAGCTTTCTTT. The variable domain in full, with the rest retrieved from reference TRBV9 and TRBJ1-1, is DSGVTQTPKHLITATGQRVTLRCSPRSGDLSVYWYQQSLDQGLQFLIQYYNGEERAKGNILERFSAQQFPDLHSELNLSSLELGDSALYFCASSVRGTNTEAFFGQGTRLTVV.

In its sample, this clone was seen a few times. The rearrangement joins TRBV7-6 to TRBJ1-1; D possibly corresponds to TRBD1 (5 bases). The V gene lost 4 bases and the J gene lost 4 bases, with 10 bases spanning the gap. Germline V gene data show CDR1 as SGHVS and CDR2 as FNYEAQ. The CDR3 sequence is 13 residues long. The CDR3 protein is CASSSQGGTEAFF. In DNA form, the CDR3 reads TGTGCCAGCAGCTCCCAGGGAGGCACTGAAGCTTTCTTT. The entire variable domain, with the rest obtained from reference TRBV7-6 and TRBJ1-1, is as follows: GAGVSQSPRYKVTKRGQDVALRCDPISGHVSLYWYRQALGQGPEFLTYFNYEAQQDKSGLPNDRFSAERPEGSISTLTIQRTEQRDSAMYRCASSSQGGTEAFFGQGTRLTVV.

In this sample, this clone turned up a few times. V gene TRBV7-2 combines with J gene TRBJ1-4, with a possible D match to TRBD1 (6 bases). CDR1 SGHTA and CDR2 FQGNSA come from the germline V gene. This CDR3 is built from 13 residues. The V gene lost 6 bases and the J gene lost 5 bases, with 10 bases spanning the gap. The CDR3 DNA is TGTGCCAGCAGGAAAGGACAGAATGAAAAACTGTTTTTT. Its translation: CASRKGQNEKLFF.

The J gene is TRBJ1-1, the V gene TRBV15, with D possibly TRBD1 on 5 matching bases. V lost 4 bases, J lost 5 bases, and 23 bases lay in between. This CDR3 is built from 17 residues. Germline V gene sequence: CDR1 LNHNV, CDR2 YYDKDF (reference sequence). As DNA, the CDR3 is TGTGCCACCAGCATCGGTTTTAGGGACTCCCAGCCTACTGAAGCTTTCTTT. It is translated as CATSIGFRDSQPTEAFF.